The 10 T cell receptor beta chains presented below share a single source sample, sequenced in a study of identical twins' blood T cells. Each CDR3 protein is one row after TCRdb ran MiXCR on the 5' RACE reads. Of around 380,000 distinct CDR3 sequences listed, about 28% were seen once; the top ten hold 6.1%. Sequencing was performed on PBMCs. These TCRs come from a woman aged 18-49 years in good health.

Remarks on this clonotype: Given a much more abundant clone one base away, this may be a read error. The CDR3 DNA is TGCGCCAGCAGCTCGGTTATGGGGTTAAAAGGGAATGAGCAGTTCTTC. Protein product: CASSSVMGLKGNEQFF. The V call is TRBV5-1, the J call TRBJ2-1; no firm D call. Germline CDR1 and CDR2: SGHRS and YFSETQ. The CDR3 has 16 amino acids. V was pared by 3 bases and J by 7 bases, with 20 bases between.

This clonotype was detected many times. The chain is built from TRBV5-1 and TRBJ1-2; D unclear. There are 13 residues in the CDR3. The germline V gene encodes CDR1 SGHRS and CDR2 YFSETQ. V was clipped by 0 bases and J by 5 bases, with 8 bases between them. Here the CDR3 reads CASSLGRRYGYTF. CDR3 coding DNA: TGCGCCAGCAGCTTGGGGCGACGGTATGGCTACACCTTC.

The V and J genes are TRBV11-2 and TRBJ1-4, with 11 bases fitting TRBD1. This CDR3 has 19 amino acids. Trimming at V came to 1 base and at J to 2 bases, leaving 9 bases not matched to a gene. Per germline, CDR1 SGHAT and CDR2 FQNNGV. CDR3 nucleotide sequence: TGTGCCAGCAGCTTAGGGTACTGGGACAGGGGGACGACTAATGAAAAACTGTTTTTT. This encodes CASSLGYWDRGTTNEKLFF.

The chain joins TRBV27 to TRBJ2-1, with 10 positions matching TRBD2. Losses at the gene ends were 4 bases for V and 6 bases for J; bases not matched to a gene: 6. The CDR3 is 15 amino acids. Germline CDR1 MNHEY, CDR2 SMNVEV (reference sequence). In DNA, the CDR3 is TGTGCCAGCAGTTCACCTCTAGCGGGGGCCAATGAGCAGTTCTTC. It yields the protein CASSSPLAGANEQFF.

In nucleotides, the CDR3 is TGTGCCAGCTCACATATAGCGGGAGGGCCCAGTGAGCAGTTCTTC. This codes for CASSHIAGGPSEQFF. The chain is built from TRBV18 and TRBJ2-1; 11 bases are shared with TRBD2. The CDR3 has 15 residues. Germline CDR1 is KGHSH and CDR2 is LQKENI. With V trimmed by 4 bases and J by 9 bases, 8 bases remained unmatched.

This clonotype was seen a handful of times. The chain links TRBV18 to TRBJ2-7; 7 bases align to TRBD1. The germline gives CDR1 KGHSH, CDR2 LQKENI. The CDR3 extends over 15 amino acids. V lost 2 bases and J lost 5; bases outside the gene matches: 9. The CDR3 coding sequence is TGTGCCAGCTCACCAAGCGGACAGGCGGGCCACGAGCAGTACTTC. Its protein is CASSPSGQAGHEQYF.

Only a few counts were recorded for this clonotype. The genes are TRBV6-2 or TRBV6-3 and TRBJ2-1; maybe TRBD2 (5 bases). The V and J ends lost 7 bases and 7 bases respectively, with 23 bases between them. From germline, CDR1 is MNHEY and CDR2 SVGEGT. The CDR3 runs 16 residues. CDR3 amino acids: CASIPRGWEHGNEQFF. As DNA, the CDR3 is TGTGCCAGCATCCCCCGCGGATGGGAGCACGGAAATGAGCAGTTCTTC.

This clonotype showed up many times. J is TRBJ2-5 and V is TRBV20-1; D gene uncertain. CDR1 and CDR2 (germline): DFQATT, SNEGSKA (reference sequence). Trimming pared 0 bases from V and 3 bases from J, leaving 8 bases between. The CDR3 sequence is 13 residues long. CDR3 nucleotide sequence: TGCAGTGCTAGAGATTTGGCCAAAGAGACCCAGTACTTC. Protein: CSARDLAKETQYF.

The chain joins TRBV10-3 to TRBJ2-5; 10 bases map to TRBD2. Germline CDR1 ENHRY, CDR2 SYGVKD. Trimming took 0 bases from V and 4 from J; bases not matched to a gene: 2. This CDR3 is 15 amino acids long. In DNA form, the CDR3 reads TGTGCCATCAGTGAGTCCCTAGCGGGAGCAGAGACCCAGTACTTC. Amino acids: CAISESLAGAETQYF.

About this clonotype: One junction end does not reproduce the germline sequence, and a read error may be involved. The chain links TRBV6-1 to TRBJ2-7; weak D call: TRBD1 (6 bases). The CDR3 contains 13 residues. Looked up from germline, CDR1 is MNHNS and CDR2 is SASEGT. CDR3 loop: CASTVGANYERYF. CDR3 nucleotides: TGTGCCAGTACGGTGGGGGCAAACTACGAGCGGTACTTC.